This TCR beta chain was identified during a study of T cell repertoires in cytomegalovirus infection. Across the study: Public TCR beta signatures marked donors with CMV infection and the matching HLA.

One entry per CDR3 protein, called by TCRdb with MiXCR from the reads. Altogether roughly 87,000 distinct CDR3 sequences are present, approximately 30% being singletons, with the ten largest covering 65% to 75%. This clonotype was observed a handful of times. As yet, its antigen is unknown. The CDR3 extends over 17 amino acids. Germline CDR1 and CDR2: MNHNY and SVGAGI (reference sequence). V was trimmed by 0 bases and J by 3 bases, leaving 12 bases between them. The specimen was CD8+ T cells from cultured PBMCs, collected from culture after CMV antigen stimulation. The receptor was derived from a human donor in good health (CMV status not recorded). Some clones in this sample may be carry-over from other donors' samples. This chain connects TRBV6-6 to TRBJ1-6; no reliable D call. This CDR3 reads CASSYSQTRSYNSPLHF. In nucleotides, the CDR3 is TGTGCCAGCAGTTACTCGCAGACGCGGAGCTATAATTCACCCCTCCACTTT.